The present T cell receptor (beta chain) was sequenced within a study of beta chain features in type 1 diabetes. Sorting of CD4+ naive, central memory, regulatory and stem cell-like memory cells was performed via CD45RO/CCR7/CD25/CD127/CD95/CD27. Trimming took 5 bases from V and 3 from J; bases not matched to a gene: 10. There are 16 residues in the CDR3. Germline CDR1 reads SGHAT; CDR2 reads FQNNGV. The study reverse transcribed the entire isolated RNA, so it sequenced expressed TCRB transcripts. Only in-frame clones appear in the TCRdb table, and some are missing; sequencing was by immunoSEQ multiplex PCR. Altogether roughly 330,000 clones are present, 11% being singletons, with the ten largest covering roughly 0.014%.

Sequenced material: naive CD4+ T cells from blood. This sequence joins TRBV11-2 and TRBJ2-1, with TRBD1 matching 7 bases. The TCR was taken from a woman aged 25 to 39 in good health. CDR3 bases: TGTGCCAGCAGCCTTCTCGACAGGGTCTACTACAATGAGCAGTTCTTC. Amino acids: CASSLLDRVYYNEQFF.